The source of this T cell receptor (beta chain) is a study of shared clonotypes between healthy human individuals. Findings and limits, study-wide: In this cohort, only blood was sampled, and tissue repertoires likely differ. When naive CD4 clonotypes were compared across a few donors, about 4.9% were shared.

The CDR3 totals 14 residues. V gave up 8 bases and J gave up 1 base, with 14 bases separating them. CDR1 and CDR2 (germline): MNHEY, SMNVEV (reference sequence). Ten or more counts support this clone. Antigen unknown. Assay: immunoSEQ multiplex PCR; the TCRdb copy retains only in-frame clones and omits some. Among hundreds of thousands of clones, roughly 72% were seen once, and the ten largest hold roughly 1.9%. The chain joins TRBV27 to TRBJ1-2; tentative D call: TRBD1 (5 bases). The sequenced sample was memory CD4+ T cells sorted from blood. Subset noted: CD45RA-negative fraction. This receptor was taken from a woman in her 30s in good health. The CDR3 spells CASGGPNFNYGYTF. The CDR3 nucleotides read TGTGCCAGCGGGGGACCTAACTTTAACTATGGCTACACCTTC.